These 16 T cell receptor beta chains originate from one sample sequenced in a study of regulatory T cells in long-lasting Graves disease. Arm-PCR with iRepertoire HTBI primers amplified the CDR3 regions for these TCR beta libraries. TCRdb re-derived calls from the multiplex PCR reads in MiXCR, one entry per CDR3 protein. The table records 250,000 or so distinct CDR3 sequences, around 19% of them present only once. Time point reported: newly diagnosed GD, antithyroid drugs for less than 3 months. RNA from PBMCs was the source of the TCR library. The same data also went into a second study, on T cells in Graves' hyperthyroidism and ophthalmopathy.

This sample comprised peripheral blood mononuclear cells (PBMCs), obtained at new diagnosis, from a patient treated with antithyroid drugs. The receptors stem from a woman in her 30s with Graves disease.

There are a few counts of this clonotype. The chain carries TRBV9 and TRBJ1-4; 7 bases match TRBD1. V shed 4 bases and J 8 bases; nucleotides not matched to a gene: 11. The CDR3 sequence is 15 residues long. The germline CDR1 and CDR2 sequences are SGDLS and YYNGEE. CDR3 sequence: CASSYTTGLGEKLFF. CDR3 bases: TGTGCCAGCAGCTATACGACAGGGTTAGGGGAAAAACTGTTTTTT.

A word on this clonotype: It is likely a read error, because the conserved phenylalanine at the end of the CDR3 is missing. It is unclear where the CDR3 begins or ends on the DNA, so no DNA is shown, and the CDR3 is as TCRdb lists it. V is TRBV6-5 and J is TRBJ2-7; TRBD1, the D gene given by the table, was not confirmed from the DNA. Germline V gene lookup returns CDR1 MNHEY and CDR2 SVGAGI. The CDR3 has 8 amino acids, counting both end residues. The chain's CDR3 is CASSYYPP.

The gene calls are TRBV20-1 and TRBJ2-3; the match to TRBD2 covers 13 bases. The germline CDR1 and CDR2 sequences are DFQATT and SNEGSKA (reference sequence). There are 15 residues in the CDR3. V dropped 6 bases and J dropped 4; count of bases not matched to a gene: 7. CDR3 bases: TGCAGTGCCCTAGGGACTAGCGGGGACGCAGATACGCAGTATTTT. Translation: CSALGTSGDADTQYF.

This chain connects TRBV20-1 to TRBJ2-2; 7 bases map to TRBD1. V trimming: 4 bases; J trimming: 5 bases; junction bases outside the gene matches: 13. CDR1 and CDR2 (germline): DFQATT, SNEGSKA (reference sequence). This CDR3 comprises 16 residues. The CDR3 DNA reads TGCAGTGCTAAACCCGACAGGGCCTCAATTACCGGGGAGCTGTTTTTT. This translates into CSAKPDRASITGELFF.

This clonotype was counted many times. This chain links TRBV9 with TRBJ1-2; 7 bases agree with TRBD1. This CDR3 contains 17 residues. Germline V gene data show CDR1 as SGDLS and CDR2 as YYNGEE. V trimming: 0 bases; J trimming: 7 bases; junction bases outside the gene matches: 15. CDR3 in DNA: TGTGCCAGCAGCGTAGGATCCGGACAGGCCGCCGGGGGTGGCTACACCTTC. This translates into CASSVGSGQAAGGGYTF.

Of note for this clonotype: A far larger clone is only one base removed, so a read error is likely. The chain is built from TRBV11-2 and TRBJ2-1; 7 bases map to TRBD2. The tail of the sequence fits TRBJ2-5 better, so the J call may be wrong. CDR1 and CDR2 from the germline V gene are SGHAT and FQNNGV. This CDR3 region has 14 residues. CDR3 sequence reads: CAGTWGGSRETQYF. CDR3 bases: TGTGCCGGCACCTGGGGGGGATCAAGGGAGACCCAGTACTTC.

The gene calls are TRBV7-9 and TRBJ2-3, with no clear D. V was trimmed by 7 bases and J by 6 bases, leaving 8 bases between them. Per the germline V gene, CDR1 is SEHNR and CDR2 is FQNEAQ (reference sequence). This CDR3 spans 11 amino acids. The CDR3 nucleotides read TGTGCCAGCACCTCGGAGGATACGCAGTATTTT. This gives the protein CASTSEDTQYF.

This clonotype was recorded many times. This chain connects TRBV5-1 to TRBJ1-1; D not certain. Trimming cost V 0 bases and J 8 bases, with 11 bases left between them. CDR1 and CDR2 from the germline V gene are SGHRS and YFSETQ. The CDR3 spans 13 residues. The CDR3 bases are TGCGCCAGCAGCTTGGTCGGGATCGAGGAAGCTTTCTTT. Its protein product is CASSLVGIEEAFF.

This clonotype was picked up many times. The chain is built from TRBV3-1 and TRBJ2-1; D is ambiguous. Germline CDR1 is LGHDT and CDR2 is YNNKEL (reference sequence). The CDR3 covers 12 residues. With 3 bases removed from V and 6 bases from J, the gap between germline ends came to 6 bases. The CDR3 sequence is CASSQSGNEQFF. CDR3 coding DNA: TGTGCCAGCAGCCAGTCAGGCAATGAGCAGTTCTTC.

The chain combines TRBV7-2 with TRBJ2-1; 8 nucleotides agree with TRBD1. The better agreement between TRBJ2-5 and the DNA end casts doubt on the J call. This CDR3 is 15 amino acids long. CDR1 SGHTA and CDR2 FQGNSA come from the germline V gene. The CDR3 DNA is TGTGCCAGCAGCTTAGATCAGGGGGCGGGAGAGACCCAGTACTTC. It specifies CASSLDQGAGETQYF.

This clonotype was observed at least ten times. The CDR3 bases are TGTGCCAGCAGCGTAGGTCACAGCGGGGAGGACATTCAGTACTTC. Protein sequence: CASSVGHSGEDIQYF. The rearrangement joins TRBV9 to TRBJ2-4; 7 nucleotides align to TRBD2. V dropped 0 bases and J dropped 8; count of bases not matched to a gene: 8. The length of the CDR3 is 15 residues. Germline CDR1 is SGDLS and CDR2 is YYNGEE.

This clonotype was detected ten times or more. The CDR3 spells CSASGQGLTDTQYF. CDR3 sequence (DNA): TGCAGTGCTAGCGGACAGGGACTCACAGATACGCAGTATTTT. This chain uses TRBV20-1 with TRBJ2-3; 8 positions match TRBD1. From germline, CDR1 is DFQATT and CDR2 SNEGSKA (reference sequence). V lost 3 bases to trimming and J lost 2 bases; unmatched junction nucleotides: 4. The CDR3 spans 14 residues.

In its sample, this clonotype was seen many times. The chain couples TRBV20-1 to TRBJ1-4; 10 bases align to TRBD1. The germline V gene has CDR1 DFQATT and CDR2 SNEGSKA (reference sequence). The CDR3 has 16 amino acids. V lost 2 bases, J lost 7 bases, and 10 bases stayed unmatched. The CDR3, as DNA: TGCAGTGCTAGAAGGACAGGGGGATTCGGGAGTGAAAAACTGTTTTTT. Its translation: CSARRTGGFGSEKLFF.

This clonotype was found many times. This chain joins TRBV6-1 and TRBJ1-2, with 8 bases that match TRBD1. The CDR3 is made up of 14 amino acids. From germline, CDR1 is MNHNS and CDR2 SASEGT. Losses at the gene ends were 8 bases for V and 4 bases for J; bases not matched to a gene: 9. Written as DNA, the CDR3 is TGTGCCAGCCGATCCCGGACAGGGCTCTATGGCTACACCTTC. Its protein product is CASRSRTGLYGYTF.

At least ten counts were recorded for this clonotype. This chain's CDR3 is CASSIDKWTQETQYF. Written as DNA, the CDR3 is TGTGCCAGTAGTATAGATAAGTGGACCCAAGAGACCCAGTACTTC. J is TRBJ2-5 and V is TRBV19; D is uncertain. Looked up from germline, CDR1 is LNHDA and CDR2 is SQIVND (reference sequence). This CDR3 contains 15 residues. Trimming took 0 bases from V and 1 from J, leaving 9 bases between them. The full variable domain, its missing parts supplied by reference TRBV19 and TRBJ2-5, is DGGITQSPKYLFRKEGQNVTLSCEQNLNHDAMYWYRQDPGQGLRLIYYSQIVNDFQKGDIAEGYSVSREKKESFPLTVTSAQKNPTAFYLCASSIDKWTQETQYFGPGTRLLVL.

This clonotype was detected many times. This chain joins TRBV10-2 and TRBJ2-3; 7 bases are a match to TRBD2. This CDR3 comprises 14 residues. CDR1 is WSHSY, CDR2 SAAADI, per germline. The J segment lost 4 bases and the V segment lost 3 bases, leaving 4 bases of the junction unmatched. This CDR3 reads CASSDGGGSDTQYF. The CDR3 DNA sequence: TGCGCCAGCAGTGATGGGGGGGGTTCAGATACGCAGTATTTT.